The following is a TCR beta chain sequence with its context. This table comes from immunoSEQ multiplex PCR, and its TCRdb copy is limited to in-frame clones, with some not included. The sample lists roughly 79,000 clones, 91% occurring once. With 1 base removed from V and 3 bases from J, the gap between germline ends came to 8 bases. Germline CDR1 is SGHNT and CDR2 is YENEEA. This CDR3 contains 14 residues. The data belong to a study of technical replicates of blood from a handful of donors. What was sequenced was T cells isolated from PBMCs. V usage is TRBV11-3 and J usage is TRBJ2-3; perhaps TRBD2 as D (5 bases). The clonotype originates from a human donor in good health. Some clones in this sample may be carry-over from other donors' samples. This chain's CDR3 is CASSLGPGTDTQYF. In nucleotides, the CDR3 is TGTGCCAGCAGCTTAGGGCCGGGGACAGATACGCAGTATTTT.